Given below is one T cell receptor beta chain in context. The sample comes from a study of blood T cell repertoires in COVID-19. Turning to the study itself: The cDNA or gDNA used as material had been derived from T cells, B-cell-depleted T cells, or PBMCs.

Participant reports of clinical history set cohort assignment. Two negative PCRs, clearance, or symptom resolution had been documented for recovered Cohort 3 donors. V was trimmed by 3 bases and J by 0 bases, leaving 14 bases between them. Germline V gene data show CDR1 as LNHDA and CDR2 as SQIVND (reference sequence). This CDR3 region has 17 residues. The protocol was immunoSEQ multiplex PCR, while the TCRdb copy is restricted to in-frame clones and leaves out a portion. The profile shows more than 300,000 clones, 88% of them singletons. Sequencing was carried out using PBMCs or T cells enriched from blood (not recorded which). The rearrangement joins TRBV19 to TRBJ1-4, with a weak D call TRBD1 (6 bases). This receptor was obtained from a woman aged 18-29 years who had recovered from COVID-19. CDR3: CASSITGQTATNEKLFF. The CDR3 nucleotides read TGTGCCAGTAGTATCACTGGACAGACTGCAACTAATGAAAAACTGTTTTTT. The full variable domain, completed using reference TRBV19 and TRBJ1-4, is DGGITQSPKYLFRKEGQNVTLSCEQNLNHDAMYWYRQDPGQGLRLIYYSQIVNDFQKGDIAEGYSVSREKKESFPLTVTSAQKNPTAFYLCASSITGQTATNEKLFFGSGTQLSVL.